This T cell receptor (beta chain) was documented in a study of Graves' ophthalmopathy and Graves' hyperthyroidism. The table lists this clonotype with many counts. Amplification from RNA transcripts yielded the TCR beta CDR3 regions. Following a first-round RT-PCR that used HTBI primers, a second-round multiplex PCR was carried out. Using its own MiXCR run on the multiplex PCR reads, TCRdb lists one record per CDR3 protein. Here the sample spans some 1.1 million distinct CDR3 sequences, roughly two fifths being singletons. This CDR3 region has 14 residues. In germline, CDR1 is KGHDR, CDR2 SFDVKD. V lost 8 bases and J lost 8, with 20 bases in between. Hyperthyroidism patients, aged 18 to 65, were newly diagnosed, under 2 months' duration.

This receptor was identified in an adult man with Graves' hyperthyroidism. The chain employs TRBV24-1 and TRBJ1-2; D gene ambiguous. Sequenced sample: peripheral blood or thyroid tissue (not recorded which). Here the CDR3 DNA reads TGTGCCACCATGTCTGGACTACCCTCCGAGGGCTACACCTTC. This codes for CATMSGLPSEGYTF.